This record covers a single TCR beta chain. The sample belongs to a study of cytomegalovirus exposure and HLA in healthy donors. Study-wide background: The approximately 670 first-cohort repertoires and the approximately 110 validation repertoires shared the same platform, a later analysis reported.

Trimming pared 0 bases from V and 2 bases from J, leaving 7 bases between. CDR3 length equals 14 residues. From germline, CDR1 is SGDLS and CDR2 YYNGEE. Libraries were prepared by immunoSEQ multiplex PCR; TCRdb keeps only in-frame clonotypes and omits some of them. The sample records about 56,000 clones, 90% to 95% being singletons. The clonotype comes from a man between 18 and 35 years old in good health and CMV-seronegative. The chain is built from TRBV9 and TRBJ2-3; D is unclear. Sequences were obtained from PBMCs. Here the CDR3 DNA reads TGTGCCAGCAGCGTAGGGCAGGACACAGATACGCAGTATTTT. Translated: CASSVGQDTDTQYF.